This T cell receptor beta chain appears in the sequencing data of a study of STAT3 mutations in large granular lymphocyte leukemia. Here immunoSEQ multiplex PCR was the method, and the copy in TCRdb shows in-frame clones only, minus some. The sample carries about a thousand clones, around 51% recorded once. General study results and limits: In about 30% of the 18 patients, new TCR clonotypes emerged after therapy. At least one immunodominant TCR beta clonotype appeared in every T-cell large granular lymphocyte leukemia patient.

The V end was cut by 2 bases, the J end by 6 bases, with 8 bases between. This CDR3 has 12 residues. The germline V gene has CDR1 MNHNY and CDR2 SVGAGI (reference sequence). With regard to this clone: As yet, its antigen is unknown.

Source material: PBMCs. The sequence was obtained from a human donor with T large granular lymphocyte leukemia. Some clones in this sample may be carry-over from other donors' samples. This rearrangement joins TRBV6-6 to TRBJ2-7; no clear D. This CDR3 reads CASSYHRVEQYF. In nucleotides, the CDR3 is TGTGCCAGCAGTTACCACCGGGTCGAGCAGTACTTC.